A single TCR beta chain is shown here with its context. Its cognate antigen is unknown. These data belong to a study of cytomegalovirus exposure and HLA in healthy donors. Across the whole study: Within an early data release were tens of millions of unique TCRs drawn from HLA-typed donors. Study-level points and caveats: The only immune exposure information that was available was CMV serostatus. Among the CMV-associated chains, a few were confirmed in vitro as specific for CMV antigens.

The ends lost 5 bases at V and 6 bases at J; junction bases unmatched: 13. The CDR3 totals 16 residues. Germline V gene data show CDR1 as SGHTA and CDR2 as FQGNSA. Researchers ran the PCR with 60 Vbeta and 13 Jbeta primers. Sequencing used immunoSEQ multiplex PCR; TCRdb keeps in-frame clones, though not all of them. The sample records 95,000 to 150,000 clones, over 75% being singletons. Sequencing used PBMCs. The receptor was derived from a man aged 25 to 40 in good health and CMV-seronegative. The chain has TRBV7-2 and TRBJ1-2; 9 nucleotides align to TRBD1. Written as DNA, the CDR3 is TGTGCCAGCAGCCGAGACAATACCGGGACAGGGCATGGCTACACCTTC. Protein sequence: CASSRDNTGTGHGYTF.